Presented here are 5 T cell receptor beta chains from one specimen sequenced in a study of CD4 T cells in relation to SARS-CoV-2 and coronaviruses. Their target antigens are unknown. TCRdb keeps only in-frame clones here, not all; method: immunoSEQ multiplex PCR. The sample lists some 46,000 clones; approximately 80% were seen once. Sequenced input: naive CD4+ T cells from PBMCs, cultured in vitro. The subset: naive CD4+ T cells isolated by negative enrichment. These receptors all come from an adult with COVID-19.

V is TRBV27 and J is TRBJ1-4; TRBD1 might be the D (6 bases). The CDR3 runs 17 residues. Trimming stripped 2 bases from V and 5 bases from J, with 18 bases between. Germline values: CDR1 MNHEY, CDR2 SMNVEV (reference sequence). Written as DNA, the CDR3 is TGTGCCAGCAGTTTAAAGGGCACTACAGGGTTCAATGAAAAACTGTTTTTT. It codes for CASSLKGTTGFNEKLFF.

V is TRBV7-8 and J is TRBJ2-7, with 7 bases matching TRBD1. CDR3 length: 14 residues. Germline V gives CDR1 SGHVS, CDR2 FQNEAQ. Trimming cost V 1 base and J 4 bases; bases outside gene matches: 4. CDR3 residues: CASSLGDRRYEQYF. The CDR3 region has the DNA TGTGCCAGCAGCTTAGGGGACAGACGATACGAGCAGTACTTC.

The sample holds one count of this clone. V usage is TRBV28 and J usage is TRBJ2-3; D is ambiguous. The germline V and J ends were trimmed by 4 bases and 0 bases, with 8 bases remaining between them. The germline V gene has CDR1 MDHEN and CDR2 SYDVKM. This CDR3 comprises 14 residues. The CDR3 is CASSSVISTDTQYF. CDR3 DNA: TGTGCCAGCAGTTCAGTTATTAGCACAGATACGCAGTATTTT.

The chain is built from TRBV24-1 and TRBJ2-7; D is possibly TRBD2 (6 bases). The CDR3 is made up of 13 amino acids. Trimming pared 9 bases from V and 0 bases from J, leaving 11 bases between. Germline-derived CDR1 and CDR2 are KGHDR and SFDVKD. For the CDR3, the DNA is TGTGCCACCGCTGGGACTTACTCCTACGAGCAGTACTTC. As protein: CATAGTYSYEQYF.

This clone was observed a few times. The chain is built from TRBV6-5 and TRBJ2-1; a possible D gene is TRBD2 (5 bases). The CDR3 totals 14 residues. Trimming pared 6 bases from V and 8 bases from J, leaving 17 bases between. CDR1 is MNHEY and CDR2 is SVGAGI in the germline V gene. CDR3: CASRRVPSFHEQFF. CDR3 nucleotides: TGTGCCAGCAGGAGGGTACCCTCTTTCCATGAGCAGTTCTTC.